The rows below give T cell receptor beta chains drawn from one sample of a study of blood T cells in healthy people across ages. TCRdb reanalysed the 5' RACE reads using MiXCR and keeps one entry per CDR3 protein. Among approximately 2,000,000 distinct CDR3 sequences, approximately 40% were seen once, and the ten largest hold 23%. The sequencing sample was made of blood. The receptor source for this set is a human donor in good health. CDR3s include the opening cysteine and the closing phenylalanine or tryptophan. The order of the fields is D gene, clone size, V gene, J gene, CDR3 DNA, CDR3 protein. D genes are given only for firm matches. Rows may omit the clone size; those that give it use once, few, many or a size class.

NA	NA	TRBV12-3/TRBV12-4	TRBJ2-7	TGTGCCAGCAGTTTTCAAGGGGTGAGGTACGAGCAGTACTTC	CASSFQGVRYEQYF
TRBD1	few	TRBV2	TRBJ2-7	TGTGCCGGAGAGGGACAGAGGTCGTACGAGCAGTACTTC	CAGEGQRSYEQYF
NA	few	TRBV11-2	TRBJ2-5	TGTGCCAGCATACTAGGGCAAGAGACCCAGTACTTC	CASILGQETQYF
TRBD1	NA	TRBV5-5	TRBJ2-1	TGTGCCAGCAGCTTTAAACTACAGGGGGTTACGCGCGATGAGCAGTTCTTC	CASSFKLQGVTRDEQFF
NA	NA	TRBV7-9	TRBJ1-2	TGTGCCAGCAGTGTTGACTTATTATATGACTACACCTTC	CASSVDLLYDYTF
TRBD2	NA	TRBV29-1	TRBJ2-2	TGCAGCGCGGGCGGGGGAAACACCGGGGAGCTGTTTTTT	CSAGGGNTGELFF
NA	NA	TRBV7-8	TRBJ2-1	TGTGCCAGCAGCTTCACTAGCAGCCCCTACAATGAGCAGTTCTTC	CASSFTSSPYNEQFF
NA	NA	TRBV28	TRBJ1-1	TGTGCCAGCAGGGAACAGTCAGGTGGCACTGAAGCTTTCTTT	CASREQSGGTEAFF
NA	many	TRBV5-6	TRBJ1-5	TGTGCCAGCAGCTTCGGCCCCGACCAGCCCCAGCATTTT	CASSFGPDQPQHF
NA	NA	TRBV2	TRBJ1-6	TGTGCCAGCAGCGGCGGGTGGGGGGACAATTCACCCCTCCACTTT	CASSGGWGDNSPLHF
TRBD2	many	TRBV7-3	TRBJ2-5	TGTGCCAGCAGCTTACTAGCGGGGGACGAGACCCAGTACTTC	CASSLLAGDETQYF
NA	NA	TRBV12-3/TRBV12-4	TRBJ2-3	TGTGCCAGCGGACGAATGGGTACGCAGTATTTT	CASGRMGTQYF
NA	NA	TRBV14	TRBJ2-7	TGTGCCAGCAGCCAAGACGAGCAATACGAGCAGTACTTC	CASSQDEQYEQYF
NA	NA	TRBV4-3	TRBJ2-1	TGCGCCAGCAGCCAAGTGGGAGGCGGGCCTCTTTACAATGAGCAGTTCTTC	CASSQVGGGPLYNEQFF
TRBD1	once	TRBV25-1	TRBJ1-1	TGTGCCAGCAAGTCAGGGCAGGGGGATATTGTGAACACTGAAGCTTTCTTT	CASKSGQGDIVNTEAFF
NA	NA	TRBV2	TRBJ2-7	TGTGCCAGCAGTGACTTGGACTCCTACGAGCAGTACTTC	CASSDLDSYEQYF
NA	NA	TRBV6-5	TRBJ2-7	TGTGCCAGCAGTTACTCGACAGCCGAAACCTACGAGCAGTACTTC	CASSYSTAETYEQYF
NA	NA	TRBV20-1	TRBJ2-3	TGCAGTGCTATGGGAGCGGATACGCAGTATTTT	CSAMGADTQYF
NA	NA	TRBV4-1	TRBJ2-7	TGCGCCAGCAGCTCACTGGGGCTCCCCTCCTACGAGCAGTACTTC	CASSSLGLPSYEQYF
NA	NA	TRBV7-2	TRBJ1-6	TGTGCCAGCAGCCGCAACCGGGTCTCGAAGGATTCACCCCTCCACTTT	CASSRNRVSKDSPLHF
NA	NA	TRBV7-2	TRBJ1-4	TGTGCCAGCAGCTTTACTGCAACTAATGTAAAACTGTTTTTT	CASSFTATNVKLFF
TRBD2	NA	TRBV6-6	TRBJ2-5	TGTGCCAGCAGTTACTCCAGGCTAGCGGGGAATTACGAGACCCAGTACTTC	CASSYSRLAGNYETQYF
NA	NA	TRBV7-9	TRBJ1-2	TGTGCCAGCGAACCAGAGGGCGGCTACACCTTC	CASEPEGGYTF
NA	few	TRBV29-1	TRBJ2-3	TGCAGCGGAAATGTCGGCACAGATACGCAGTATTTT	CSGNVGTDTQYF